This T cell receptor (beta chain) came from a study of blood T cell repertoires in COVID-19. The germline V gene encodes CDR1 MNHNS and CDR2 SASEGT. This CDR3 has 13 residues. Trimming took 3 bases from V and 2 from J, leaving 8 bases between them. Assay used: immunoSEQ multiplex PCR; TCRdb lists only in-frame clones, some missing. Among about 260,000 clones, about 87% were seen once, and the ten largest hold about 1.4%. Sequenced material: peripheral blood. The receptor was isolated from a woman aged 40-49 years who had recovered from COVID-19. The chain couples TRBV6-1 to TRBJ2-7; D not resolved. DNA of the CDR3: TGTGCCAGCAGTGATGGGCATACCTACGAGCAGTACTTC. It specifies CASSDGHTYEQYF.